This entry lists 13 T cell receptor beta chains sequenced from one sample in a study of shared clonotypes between healthy human individuals. In the naive CD8 group, cells lacked CD45RO and were positively selected for CCR7, so terminally differentiated effector memory CD45RA+ cells were left out. TCRdb keeps only in-frame clones here, not all; method: immunoSEQ multiplex PCR. This table holds around 2.1 million clones, just over 90% found once. Sequencing was done on a sample of naive CD8+ T cells from PBMCs. The receptors were gathered from a man aged 18 to 35 in good health. Some clones in this sample may be carry-over from other donors' samples.

The chain couples TRBV27 to TRBJ2-2; D ambiguous. The CDR3 has 15 amino acids. Germline-derived CDR1 and CDR2 are MNHEY and SMNVEV (reference sequence). V was cut by 6 bases and J by 0 bases, with 11 bases left in between. Here the CDR3 reads CASRGPYANTGELFF. The CDR3 bases are TGTGCCAGCAGGGGTCCGTACGCGAACACCGGGGAGCTGTTTTTT.

The V call is TRBV4-2, the J call TRBJ2-1; a possible D gene is TRBD2 (5 bases). The CDR3 is made up of 18 amino acids. CDR1 and CDR2 (germline): LGHNA, YNFKEQ. Trimming removed 0 bases from V and 4 bases from J, with 19 bases in between. CDR3 in DNA: TGTGCCAGCAGCCAAGATAGCTTGGGAGCGGACCTTTACAATGAGCAGTTCTTC. It yields the protein CASSQDSLGADLYNEQFF.

This chain joins TRBV11-2 and TRBJ2-1; D is possibly TRBD2 (5 bases). The CDR3 loop spans 16 amino acids. V was shortened by 5 bases and J by 2 bases, with 16 bases between the two germline ends. Looked up from germline, CDR1 is SGHAT and CDR2 is FQNNGV. The CDR3: CASSPEAGHPYNEQFF. CDR3 nucleotides: TGTGCCAGCAGCCCCGAGGCGGGCCACCCCTACAATGAGCAGTTCTTC.

This clone was detected only a few times. The same CDR3 also results from other DNA sequences found in this sample. This chain joins TRBV29-1 and TRBJ1-1; unclear D gene. CDR3 length: 10 residues. Germline assignment: CDR1 SQVTM and CDR2 ANQGSEA. The V and J ends lost 4 bases and 4 bases respectively, with 4 bases between them. The CDR3 sequence is CSVVATEAFF. As DNA, the CDR3 is TGCAGCGTTGTCGCCACTGAAGCTTTCTTT.

The V call is TRBV5-1, the J call TRBJ2-7; 9 bases agree with TRBD1. This CDR3 has 16 residues. The germline gives CDR1 SGHRS, CDR2 YFSETQ. The V gene end was trimmed by 5 bases and the J gene end by 5 bases; junction bases not matched to a gene: 14. CDR3 protein: CASRRTTGGGKNEQYF. In nucleotides, the CDR3 is TGCGCCAGCAGACGCACCACAGGGGGCGGAAAAAACGAGCAGTACTTC.

The chain combines TRBV29-1 with TRBJ2-5; 9 nucleotides agree with TRBD1. The DNA end is more similar to TRBJ2-7, so the J call may be wrong. CDR1 SQVTM and CDR2 ANQGSEA come from the germline V gene. This CDR3 contains 12 residues. CDR3 amino acids: CSVAGQGGEQYF. CDR3 DNA sequence: TGCAGCGTTGCGGGACAGGGTGGCGAGCAGTACTTC.

The chain uses TRBV29-1 and TRBJ2-1; tentative D call: TRBD2 (5 bases). The V and J ends lost 7 bases and 0 bases respectively, with 13 bases between them. The germline V gene has CDR1 SQVTM and CDR2 ANQGSEA. This CDR3 is built from 14 residues. This CDR3 is CSARVGSSYNEQFF. Written as DNA, the CDR3 is TGCAGCGCCCGGGTGGGGAGCTCCTACAATGAGCAGTTCTTC.

Concerning this clone: Distinct nucleotide sequences in the sample also encode this CDR3. The V call is TRBV6-5, the J call TRBJ1-1; D call uncertain. V was clipped by 0 bases and J by 2 bases, with 10 bases between them. CDR1 and CDR2 from the germline V gene are MNHEY and SVGAGI. This CDR3 has 15 amino acids. The chain's CDR3 is CASSYSRTANTEAFF. In DNA, the CDR3 is TGTGCCAGCAGTTACTCGAGGACGGCTAACACTGAAGCTTTCTTT.

This chain uses TRBV28 with TRBJ2-5; 9 nucleotides match TRBD1. The CDR3 extends over 16 amino acids. Losses at the gene ends were 2 bases for V and 5 bases for J; bases not matched to a gene: 9. Germline loops: CDR1 MDHEN, CDR2 SYDVKM. The CDR3 coding sequence is TGTGCCAGCAGTTTAATACAGGGGGCAATTACGGAGACCCAGTACTTC. It translates to CASSLIQGAITETQYF.

The chain employs TRBV5-8 and TRBJ2-7; 7 bases fit TRBD1. The CDR3 runs to 14 residues. Germline CDR1 reads SGHTS; CDR2 reads YDEGEE. The junction had 15 bases not matched to a gene; V was cut back by 3 bases and J by 12 bases. The chain's CDR3 is CASSSLFRDSYGYF. The CDR3 DNA reads TGTGCCAGCAGCTCTCTTTTCCGGGACAGTTACGGGTACTTC. Drawing the rest from reference TRBV5-8 and TRBJ2-7, the complete variable domain is EAGVTQSPTHLIKTRGQQATLRCSPISGHTSVYWYQQALGLGLQFLLWYDEGEERNRGNFPPRFSGRQFPNYSSELNVNALELEDSALYLCASSSLFRDSYGYFGPGTRLTVT.

This chain joins TRBV27 and TRBJ1-5; D unclear. V was shortened by 7 bases and J by 1 base, with 11 bases between the two germline ends. This CDR3 region has 14 residues. CDR1 is MNHEY and CDR2 is SMNVEV in the germline V gene (reference sequence). CDR3 loop: CASKVIGSNQPQHF. In DNA form, the CDR3 reads TGTGCCAGCAAAGTAATCGGGAGCAATCAGCCCCAGCATTTT.

Comment on this clone: The sample carries other DNA sequences with the same CDR3. The rearrangement links TRBV4-1 to TRBJ2-1; D remains unclear. Trimming removed 0 bases from V and 2 bases from J, with 5 bases in between. Germline V gene sequence: CDR1 MGHRA, CDR2 YSYEKL. This CDR3 spans 14 amino acids. CDR3 in DNA: TGCGCCAGCAGCCAAGATATCACCTACAATGAGCAGTTCTTC. It encodes CASSQDITYNEQFF.

The CDR3 spells CASSLWSGDGYTF. The CDR3 DNA sequence: TGTGCCAGCAGTTTATGGTCAGGGGATGGCTACACCTTC. V usage is TRBV27 and J usage is TRBJ1-2; tentative D call: TRBD1 (6 bases). The CDR3 extends over 13 amino acids. Germline-derived CDR1 and CDR2 are MNHEY and SMNVEV (reference sequence). The germline V and J ends were trimmed by 1 base and 6 bases, with 9 bases remaining between them.